This T cell receptor (beta chain) was identified in a study of Ad26.COV2.S vaccination and SARS-CoV-2 variants (dated by TCRdb to the early 2020s). With respect to the entire study: Vaccine-arm donors were drawn from COV1001, a multicentre, randomized, double-blind, placebo-controlled phase I-IIa trial of Ad26.COV2.S in healthy adults. Dosing of Ad26.COV2.S was intramuscular, at either 5x10^10 or 1x10^11 viral particles, delivered as one shot or as two shots spaced 56 days apart. The specificity and breadth of SARS-CoV-2-reactive T cell receptors after Ad26.COV2.S vaccination were assessed by TCRbeta repertoire sequencing. The TCR-sequenced set comprised around 30 samples: some 20 Ad26.COV2.S vaccine recipients, 5 placebo recipients and 8 SARS-CoV-2 convalescent individuals. Trial participants were randomized into five groups of five, in which low-dose or high-dose Ad26.COV2.S was given once or twice, or placebo was given on both occasions. Investigators remained blinded to trial group allocation during experiments and outcome assessment. The paper as a whole reports these results and caveats: Ad26.COV2.S recipients had higher spike-specific TCR breadth than placebo recipients (P = 0.0014). It was noted by the authors that total T cell responses may have been underestimated by the TCR breadth and depth analyses. The study was not powered for comparison of responses between vaccine doses or regimens. Substantial breadth of spike-specific CD8+ and CD4+ T cell responses was reported after vaccination. Non-spike TCR breadth was comparable between vaccine and placebo recipients, consistent with the vaccine containing only spike.

Remarks on this clone: This receptor's antigen is unknown. Per-base quality was not reported, and no clone a single base away is much larger than it.

The immunoSEQ Assay was the method used to sequence TCRbeta CDR3 regions. After extraction, genomic DNA underwent amplification by bias-controlled multiplex PCR, followed by high-throughput sequencing. In the original analysis: To quantify the absolute abundance of every unique TCRbeta CDR3 region, sequences were collapsed and filtered. T cell fraction was estimated by normalization of TCRbeta template counts to usable DNA, with usable DNA being measured through amplification of reference genes present in all nucleated cells. Repertoire TCRs were annotated as SARS-CoV-2-specific when V gene, CDR3 amino acid sequence and J gene were exactly matched to a known reactive TCR set. The reference SARS-CoV-2 TCR set came from MIRA and was filtered for enrichment in COVID-19-positive ImmuneCODE repertoires, removing public or cross-reactive TCRs. Using the MIRA antigens, annotated TCRs were further analysed by specific ORF or by position within an ORF. Breadth was defined as annotated unique rearrangements over total unique productive rearrangements; depth was the summed frequency of those rearrangements. Two-sided Wilcoxon rank-sum tests were used to compare TCR breadth between groups. As stored in TCRdb, this immuneACCESS dataset retains in-frame rearrangements with V and J assigned. A fraction of the clones does not appear; measured against another copy, unresolved V genes explain less than half of the discrepancy, and the remainder lacks a known reason. For V, J and clone size, that table is used; D and trimming come from the DNA. For this sample there are some 640,000 clones; around 89% appear just once. The top ten clones comprise around 1.5% of the sample.

According to the study, the label for this sample's treatment or condition signals: 15 to 20 received Ad26.COV2.S at low or high dose, single or two shots; about 5 received placebo; per-sample allocation not given. For vaccine and placebo recipients, the sequenced repertoires came from samples collected on day 63 after the first injection. Between 29 July and 7 August 2020, Cohort 1b enrolled about 27 adults aged 18-55 years at one site in Boston, USA. As a vaccine, Ad26.COV2.S was a replication-incompetent adenovirus type 26 vector that expressed a prefusion-stabilized SARS-CoV-2 spike protein derived from the original Wuhan strain. The sequenced sample was peripheral blood, obtained in a trial of Ad26.COV2.S vaccine versus placebo. This receptor was identified in a person aged 18-60 years who received the Ad26.COV2.S COVID-19 vaccine or a placebo.

The DNA reads TGTGCCAGCAGCCAGATGTTTGGGGCCGACTATGGCTACACCTTC. Translation gives CASSQMFGADYGYTF. Rearrangement joined TRBV3-1 (or the pseudogene TRBV3-2) to TRBJ1-2, and perhaps TRBD1 as D gene, on 5 matching bases. From the cysteine up to the phenylalanine, the CDR3 has a length of 15 residues. Just CDR3 DNA is preserved here, 45 bases in frame from base 1. CDR1 and CDR2 are drawn from the germline V gene (reference sequence): LGHDT, YNNKEL. V is shortened by 3 bases, J by 3 bases, and the region joining them spans 14 bases.